The clone carrying this TCR beta chain was seen many times. No antigen is known for it. This sample is drawn from a study of prognosis after radiotherapy for stage I lung cancer. General study results and limits: The tumor specificity of expanded TCR clones remained undetermined. Patients with distant metastases had lower Shannon entropy after stereotactic body radiation therapy. A fall in unique TCR clone counts followed stereotactic body radiation therapy, with medians of roughly 10,000 versus 7,000.

TCR beta CDR3 amplification from genomic DNA was performed by two-round multiplex PCR. Round one of PCR was performed, and it used primers specific to each TRBV and TRBJ gene. One entry per CDR3 protein results from TCRdb running MiXCR on the multiplex PCR reads. Among about 20,000 distinct CDR3 sequences, roughly 45% were seen once, and the ten largest hold about 39%. Trimming removed 6 bases from V and 10 bases from J, with 15 bases in between. CDR3 length: 12 amino acids. From germline, CDR1 is KGHSH and CDR2 LQKENI. The chain couples TRBV18 to TRBJ1-1; D remains ambiguous. This clonotype was obtained from a donor over 45 with non-small cell lung cancer. The material was PBMCs, obtained before or after stereotactic body radiation therapy (not recorded which). In DNA form, the CDR3 reads TGTGCCAGCTCTCTTCCGTTGTCAGGAGCTTTCTTT. Its protein is CASSLPLSGAFF.